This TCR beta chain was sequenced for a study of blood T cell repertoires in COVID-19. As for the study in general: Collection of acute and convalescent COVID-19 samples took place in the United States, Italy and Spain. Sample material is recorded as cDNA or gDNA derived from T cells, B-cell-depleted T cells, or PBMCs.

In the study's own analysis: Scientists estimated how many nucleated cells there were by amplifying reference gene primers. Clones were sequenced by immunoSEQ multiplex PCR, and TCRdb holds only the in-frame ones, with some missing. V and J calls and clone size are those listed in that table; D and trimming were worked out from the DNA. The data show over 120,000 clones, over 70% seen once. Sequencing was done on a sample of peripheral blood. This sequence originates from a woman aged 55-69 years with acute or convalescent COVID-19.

CDR3: CASSQERENGPYNEQFF. As DNA, the CDR3 is TGCGCCAGCAGCCAAGAAAGGGAGAACGGGCCCTACAATGAGCAGTTCTTC. The V and J genes are TRBV4-1 and TRBJ2-1; perhaps TRBD2 as D (5 bases). The germline gives CDR1 MGHRA, CDR2 YSYEKL. Trimming took off 0 bases at V and 2 bases at J, with 14 bases between the two ends. This CDR3 comprises 17 residues.